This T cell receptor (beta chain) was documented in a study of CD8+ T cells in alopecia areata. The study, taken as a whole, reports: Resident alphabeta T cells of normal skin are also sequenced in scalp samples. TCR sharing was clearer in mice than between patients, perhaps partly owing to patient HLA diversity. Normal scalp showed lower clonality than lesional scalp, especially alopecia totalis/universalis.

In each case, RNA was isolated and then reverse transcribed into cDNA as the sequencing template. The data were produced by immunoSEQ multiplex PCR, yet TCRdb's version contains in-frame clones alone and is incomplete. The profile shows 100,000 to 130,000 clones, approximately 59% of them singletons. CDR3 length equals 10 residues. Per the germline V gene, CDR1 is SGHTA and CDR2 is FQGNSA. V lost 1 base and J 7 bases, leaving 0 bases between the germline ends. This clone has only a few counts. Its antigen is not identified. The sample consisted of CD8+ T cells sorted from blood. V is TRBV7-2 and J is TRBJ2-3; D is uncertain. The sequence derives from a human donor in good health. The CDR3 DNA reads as TGTGCCAGCAGCTTAGATACGCAGTATTTT. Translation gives CASSLDTQYF.